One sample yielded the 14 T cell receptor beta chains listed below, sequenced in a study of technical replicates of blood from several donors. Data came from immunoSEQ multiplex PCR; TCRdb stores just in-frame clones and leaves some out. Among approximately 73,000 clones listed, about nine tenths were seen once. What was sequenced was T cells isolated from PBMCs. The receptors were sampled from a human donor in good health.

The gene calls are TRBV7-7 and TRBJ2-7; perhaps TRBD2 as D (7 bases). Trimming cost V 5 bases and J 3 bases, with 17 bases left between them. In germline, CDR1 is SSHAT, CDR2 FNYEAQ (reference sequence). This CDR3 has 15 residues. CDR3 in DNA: TGTGCCAGCAGCCTTCGCGGGGGAGGGGGCTACGAGCAGTACTTC. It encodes CASSLRGGGGYEQYF.

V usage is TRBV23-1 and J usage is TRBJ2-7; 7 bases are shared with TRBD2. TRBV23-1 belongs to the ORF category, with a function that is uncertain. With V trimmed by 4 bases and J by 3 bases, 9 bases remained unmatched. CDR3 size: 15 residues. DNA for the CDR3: TGCGCCAGCAGTCGGCCGGGACTATATATCTACGAGCAGTACTTC. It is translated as CASSRPGLYIYEQYF.

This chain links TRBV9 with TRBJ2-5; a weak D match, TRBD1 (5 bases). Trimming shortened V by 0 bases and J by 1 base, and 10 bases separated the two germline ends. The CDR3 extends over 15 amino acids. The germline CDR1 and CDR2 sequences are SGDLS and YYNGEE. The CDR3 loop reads CASSVVGHSQETQYF. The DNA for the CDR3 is TGTGCCAGCAGCGTAGTAGGACACAGCCAAGAGACCCAGTACTTC.

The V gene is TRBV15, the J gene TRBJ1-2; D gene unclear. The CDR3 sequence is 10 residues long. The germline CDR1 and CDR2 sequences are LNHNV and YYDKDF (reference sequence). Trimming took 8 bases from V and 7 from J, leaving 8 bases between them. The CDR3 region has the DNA TGTGCCACCCTAGATCTTGGCTACACCTTC. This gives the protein CATLDLGYTF. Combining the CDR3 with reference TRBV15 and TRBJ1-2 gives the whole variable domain DAMVIQNPRYQVTQFGKPVTLSCSQTLNHNVMYWYQQKSSQAPKLLFHYYDKDFNNEADTPDNFQSRRPNTSFCFLDIRSPGLGDTAMYLCATLDLGYTFGSGTRLTVV.

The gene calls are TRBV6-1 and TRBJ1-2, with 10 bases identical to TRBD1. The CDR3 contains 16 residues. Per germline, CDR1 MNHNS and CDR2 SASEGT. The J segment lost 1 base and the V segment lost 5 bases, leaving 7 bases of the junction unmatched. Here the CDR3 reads CASSKGTGADNYGYTF. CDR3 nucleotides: TGTGCCAGCAGTAAAGGGACAGGGGCAGATAACTATGGCTACACCTTC.

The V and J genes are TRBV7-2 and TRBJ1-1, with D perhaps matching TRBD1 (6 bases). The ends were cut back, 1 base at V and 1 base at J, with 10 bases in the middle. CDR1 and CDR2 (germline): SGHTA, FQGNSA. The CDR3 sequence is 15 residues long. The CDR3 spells CASSLDPGQNTEAFF. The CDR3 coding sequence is TGTGCCAGCAGCTTAGACCCGGGACAGAACACTGAAGCTTTCTTT.

CDR3 amino acids: CASSIQGRGEQYF. The CDR3 DNA sequence: TGTGCCAGTAGTATACAGGGGAGAGGCGAGCAGTACTTC. The chain links TRBV19 to TRBJ2-7; tentatively, D is TRBD1 (6 bases). The V gene's germline CDR1 is LNHDA and CDR2 SQIVND (reference sequence). The CDR3 sequence is 13 residues long. The ends were cut back, 2 bases at V and 6 bases at J, with 11 bases in the middle.

As DNA, the CDR3 is TGTGCCTGGGCAAGGGACAGGTTTGGGTTAAAAACTAATGAAAAACTGTTTTTT. As protein: CAWARDRFGLKTNEKLFF. The chain uses TRBV30 and TRBJ1-4; 8 nucleotides match TRBD1. The CDR3 contains 18 residues. CDR1 and CDR2 from the germline V gene are GTSNPN and SVGIG (reference sequence). With V trimmed by 5 bases and J by 1 base, 15 bases remained unmatched.

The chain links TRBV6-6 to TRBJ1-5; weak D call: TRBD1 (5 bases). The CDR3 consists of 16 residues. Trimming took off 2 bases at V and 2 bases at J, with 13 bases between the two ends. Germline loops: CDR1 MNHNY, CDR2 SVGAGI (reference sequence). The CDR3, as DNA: TGTGCCAGCAGTTACCGGGCCACAGGAGGCAATCAGCCCCAGCATTTT. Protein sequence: CASSYRATGGNQPQHF.

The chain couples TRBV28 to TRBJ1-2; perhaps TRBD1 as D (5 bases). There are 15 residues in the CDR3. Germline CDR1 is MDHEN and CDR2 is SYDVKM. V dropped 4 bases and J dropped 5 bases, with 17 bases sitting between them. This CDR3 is CASSSSGKIGYGYTF. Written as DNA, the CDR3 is TGTGCCAGCAGTTCTTCAGGGAAAATTGGGTATGGCTACACCTTC.

The CDR3 is CASSLDPLASYNEQFF. The CDR3 nucleotides are TGTGCCAGCAGCTTAGACCCACTAGCCTCCTACAATGAGCAGTTCTTC. This chain joins TRBV11-2 and TRBJ2-1, with D tentatively TRBD2 (6 bases). Trimming removed 0 bases from V and 0 bases from J, with 9 bases in between. The CDR3 covers 16 residues. Germline CDR1 reads SGHAT; CDR2 reads FQNNGV.

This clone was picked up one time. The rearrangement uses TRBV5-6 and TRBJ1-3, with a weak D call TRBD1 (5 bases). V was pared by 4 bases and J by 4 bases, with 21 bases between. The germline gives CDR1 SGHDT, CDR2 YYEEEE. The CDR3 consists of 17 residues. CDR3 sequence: CASSTYTGGLFGNTIYF. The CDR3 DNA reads TGTGCCAGCAGCACGTATACGGGGGGGTTATTCGGAAACACCATATATTTT. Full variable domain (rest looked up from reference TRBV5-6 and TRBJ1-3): DAGVTQSPTHLIKTRGQQVTLRCSPKSGHDTVSWYQQALGQGPQFIFQYYEEEERQRGNFPDRFSGHQFPNYSSELNVNALLLGDSALYLCASSTYTGGLFGNTIYFGEGSWLTVV.

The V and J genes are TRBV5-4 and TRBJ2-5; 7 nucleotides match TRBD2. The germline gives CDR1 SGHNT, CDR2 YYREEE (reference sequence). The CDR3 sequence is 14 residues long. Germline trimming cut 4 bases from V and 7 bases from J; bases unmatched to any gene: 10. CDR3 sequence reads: CASSPSTGGGTQYF. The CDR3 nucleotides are TGTGCCAGCAGCCCCTCGACGGGGGGTGGGACCCAGTACTTC.

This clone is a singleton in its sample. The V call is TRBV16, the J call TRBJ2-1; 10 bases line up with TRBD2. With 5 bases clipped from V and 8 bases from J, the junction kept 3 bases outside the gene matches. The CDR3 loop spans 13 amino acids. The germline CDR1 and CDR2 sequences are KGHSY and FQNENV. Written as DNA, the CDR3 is TGTGCCAGCAGCGCCCTAGCGGGAGATGAGCAGTTCTTC. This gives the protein CASSALAGDEQFF. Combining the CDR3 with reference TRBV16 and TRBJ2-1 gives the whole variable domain GEEVAQTPKHLVRGEGQKAKLYCAPIKGHSYVFWYQQVLKNEFKFLISFQNENVFDETGMPKERFSAKCLPNSPCSLEIQATKLEDSAVYFCASSALAGDEQFFGPGTRLTVL.